This T cell receptor (beta chain) emerged from a study of shared clonotypes between healthy human individuals. Healthy and HIV-negative, the adult donors had no recent acute infections or vaccinations. V was pared by 5 bases and J by 0 bases, with 6 bases between. CDR1 is SGDLS, CDR2 YYNGEE, per germline. The CDR3 is 13 residues long. Only in-frame clones appear in the TCRdb table, and some are missing; sequencing was by immunoSEQ multiplex PCR. Of more than 1,200,000 clones in the sample, approximately 98.5% are singletons; the top ten hold 0.36%. The chain links TRBV9 to TRBJ1-3; tentative D call: TRBD1 (5 bases). The sequencing input was naive CD4+ T cells sorted from blood. Subset in this sample: CD45RA+ positively selected. This receptor was obtained from a man aged 25-45 years in good health. DNA for the CDR3: TGTGCCAGCAGGGGACCCTCTGGAAACACCATATATTTT. This codes for CASRGPSGNTIYF.